These 11 T cell receptor beta chains share one sample of origin, sequenced in a study of shared clonotypes between healthy human individuals. The assay was immunoSEQ multiplex PCR, and TCRdb's table has in-frame clones only and misses some. The sample shows 2.3 million or so clones, over 90% of them seen only once. Sequenced sample: naive CD4+ T cells from PBMCs. Stated subset: CD45RA+ positively selected. The source is a man between 18 and 35 years old in good health. Some clones in this sample may be carry-over from other donors' samples.

This clone was recorded once. J is TRBJ2-3 and V is TRBV2; D is unclear. In germline, CDR1 is SNHLY, CDR2 FYNNEI. The length of the CDR3 is 11 residues. The V and J ends lost 8 bases and 10 bases respectively, with 13 bases between them. In DNA, the CDR3 is TGTGCCAGCTCCGCAGCTGGCGCGCAGTATTTT. It translates to CASSAAGAQYF.

This chain links TRBV2 with TRBJ2-7, with 12 bases fitting TRBD2. Germline V gives CDR1 SNHLY, CDR2 FYNNEI. With 4 bases clipped from V and 2 bases from J, the junction kept 6 bases outside the gene matches. This CDR3 spans 16 amino acids. Here the CDR3 DNA reads TGTGCCAGCAGTGGGTCTTCTAGCGGGAGGGCCTACGAGCAGTACTTC. As protein: CASSGSSSGRAYEQYF.

The CDR3 DNA sequence: TGTGCCAGCAGTGATAGAAGTCGACTCACCGGGGAGCTGTTTTTT. Translated, it gives CASSDRSRLTGELFF. The genes are TRBV25-1 and TRBJ2-2, with D uncertain. The germline V gene encodes CDR1 MGHDK and CDR2 SYGVNS. The CDR3 has 15 residues. V was shortened by 3 bases and J by 4 bases, with 12 bases between the two germline ends.

This chain uses TRBV27 with TRBJ2-1; no reliable D call. CDR1 and CDR2 from the germline V gene are MNHEY and SMNVEV (reference sequence). V was shortened by 5 bases and J by 1 base, with 6 bases between the two germline ends. The CDR3 is made up of 13 amino acids. CDR3 sequence: CASSLVSYNEQFF. As DNA, the CDR3 is TGTGCCAGCAGTCTAGTTTCCTACAATGAGCAGTTCTTC.

The CDR3 DNA is TGTGCCATCAGTGACGCAGGGTCGTTGGAGACCCAGTACTTC. Translating gives CAISDAGSLETQYF. The V call is TRBV10-3, the J call TRBJ2-5; D is perhaps TRBD1 (5 bases). The V end was cut by 3 bases, the J end by 5 bases, with 13 bases between. The length of the CDR3 is 14 residues. In germline, CDR1 is ENHRY, CDR2 SYGVKD.

V gene TRBV2 combines with J gene TRBJ2-1, with 11 bases that match TRBD2. The CDR3 sequence is 18 residues long. J gave up 6 bases and V 2 bases, and 12 bases lay outside the gene matches. Germline V gene data show CDR1 as SNHLY and CDR2 as FYNNEI. In nucleotides, the CDR3 is TGTGCCAGCAGTGAATTGTCTAGCGGGAGGACCTGGACCAATGAGCAGTTCTTC. It yields the protein CASSELSSGRTWTNEQFF.

The V call is TRBV7-3, the J call TRBJ2-1, with 12 bases aligning to TRBD2. The J segment lost 9 bases and the V segment lost 6 bases, leaving 9 bases of the junction unmatched. The CDR3 totals 15 residues. The germline gives CDR1 SGHTA, CDR2 FQGTGA. In DNA form, the CDR3 reads TGTGCCAGCAGTCGACTAGCGGGAGAAGCTGCTGAGCAGTTCTTC. Amino acid sequence: CASSRLAGEAAEQFF.

CDR3 residues: CASSLGQVIEETQYF. In nucleotides, the CDR3 is TGTGCCAGCAGCCTGGGACAGGTTATAGAAGAGACCCAGTACTTC. This rearrangement joins TRBV5-6 to TRBJ2-5; 8 nucleotides line up with TRBD1. Germline loops: CDR1 SGHDT, CDR2 YYEEEE. The junction had 8 bases not matched to a gene; V was cut back by 4 bases and J by 3 bases. The CDR3 consists of 15 residues.

The chain combines TRBV19 with TRBJ1-2; the D is unclear. The CDR3 consists of 14 residues. Germline CDR1 is LNHDA and CDR2 is SQIVND (reference sequence). Trimming removed 4 bases at V and 4 bases at J, with 13 bases between. Written as DNA, the CDR3 is TGTGCCAGTAGTAAAGACCTGGGGATCTATGGCTACACCTTC. Amino acid sequence: CASSKDLGIYGYTF. Full variable domain (missing parts from reference TRBV19 and TRBJ1-2): DGGITQSPKYLFRKEGQNVTLSCEQNLNHDAMYWYRQDPGQGLRLIYYSQIVNDFQKGDIAEGYSVSREKKESFPLTVTSAQKNPTAFYLCASSKDLGIYGYTFGSGTRLTVV.

The chain uses TRBV14 and TRBJ2-2, with 13 bases matching TRBD2. Germline CDR1 is SGHDN and CDR2 is FVKESK. The ends lost 3 bases at V and 9 bases at J; junction bases unmatched: 1. The CDR3 length is 14 residues. This CDR3 is CASSQTSGRWELFF. In DNA, the CDR3 is TGTGCCAGCAGCCAGACTAGCGGGAGGTGGGAGCTGTTTTTT.

The chain couples TRBV2 to TRBJ2-3; D perhaps matches TRBD1 (5 bases). CDR3 length equals 17 residues. V lost 6 bases and J 0 bases, leaving 19 bases between the germline ends. Looked up from germline, CDR1 is SNHLY and CDR2 is FYNNEI. In DNA, the CDR3 is TGTGCCAGCAGGGAAAACAGGCTTCTCAGAAGCACAGATACGCAGTATTTT. Protein product: CASRENRLLRSTDTQYF.